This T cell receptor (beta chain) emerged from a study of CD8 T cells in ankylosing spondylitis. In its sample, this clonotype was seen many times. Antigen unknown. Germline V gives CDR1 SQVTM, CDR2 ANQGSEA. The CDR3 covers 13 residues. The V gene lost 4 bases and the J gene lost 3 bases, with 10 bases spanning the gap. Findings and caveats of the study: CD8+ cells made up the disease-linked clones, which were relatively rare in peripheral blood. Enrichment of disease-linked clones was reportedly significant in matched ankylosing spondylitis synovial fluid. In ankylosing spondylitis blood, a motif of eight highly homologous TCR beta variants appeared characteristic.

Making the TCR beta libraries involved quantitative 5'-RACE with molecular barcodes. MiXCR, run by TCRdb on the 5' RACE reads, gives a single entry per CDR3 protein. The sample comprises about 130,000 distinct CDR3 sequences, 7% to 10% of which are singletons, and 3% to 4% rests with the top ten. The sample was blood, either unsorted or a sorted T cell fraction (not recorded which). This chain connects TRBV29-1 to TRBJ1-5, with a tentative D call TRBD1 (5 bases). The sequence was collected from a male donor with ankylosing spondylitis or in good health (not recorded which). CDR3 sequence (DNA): TGCAGCGTTGGAGGGACCGACAATCAGCCCCAGCATTTT. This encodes CSVGGTDNQPQHF.